This TCR beta chain was found in a study of breast tumors, draining lymph nodes, adjacent tissues. Study outcomes and limitations: Compared with lymph nodes, tumors were less diverse; compared with nontumor tissue, more.

The germline V and J ends were trimmed by 10 bases and 4 bases, with 25 bases remaining between them. The CDR3 sequence is 16 residues long. Germline V lookup: CDR1 MNHNY, CDR2 SVGAGI (reference sequence). For this clonotype: Its target is unknown.

MiXCR was run by TCRdb on the multiplex PCR reads, yielding one entry per CDR3 protein. The top ten hold 2% to 2.5% of the sample, which has 140,000 to 150,000 distinct CDR3 sequences, 32% seen once. The lymph nodes were axillary draining lymph nodes from breast cancer patients. The sequence was collected from a female donor with breast cancer. Some clones in this sample may be carry-over from other donors' samples. The sample taken for sequencing was axillary lymph node tissue. V is TRBV6-6 and J is TRBJ1-2, with D possibly matching TRBD1 (6 bases). DNA for the CDR3: TGTGCCAACAGGGCGAGCAGGACGCCGGGTCCCTATGGCTACACCTTC. Residues: CANRASRTPGPYGYTF.